The 7 T cell receptor beta chains listed next were all sequenced from one sample in a study of spatial heterogeneity in lung cancer. Time point given: sample taken at primary tumor resection. Whole RNA from tumor, nontumor lung or frozen PBMC was sequenced unsorted. MiXCR, run by TCRdb on the 5' RACE reads, gives a single entry per CDR3 protein. The profile shows 8,500 to 14,000 distinct CDR3 sequences, around 3.6% of them singletons. The specimen comprised normal lung tissue next to the tumor, sampled at surgery. The receptor source for this set is a male donor with early-stage non-small cell lung cancer.

About this clonotype itself: The CDR3 does not close with the conserved phenylalanine or tryptophan, likely indicating a read error. This chain connects TRBV3-1 to TRBJ2-7; D might be TRBD1 (6 bases). This CDR3 comprises 14 residues. The germline V gene has CDR1 LGHDT and CDR2 YNNKEL (reference sequence). V lost 7 bases and J lost 0, with 13 bases in between. CDR3 coding DNA: TGTGCCAGCATGCCACAGGGAATCTCCTACGAGCAGTACTTA. It encodes CASMPQGISYEQYL.

In this sample, this clonotype turned up many times. The chain uses TRBV9 and TRBJ2-2; D is perhaps TRBD2 (6 bases). The germline V gene encodes CDR1 SGDLS and CDR2 YYNGEE. V gave up 0 bases and J gave up 4 bases, with 13 bases separating them. The CDR3 contains 16 residues. CDR3 nucleotide sequence: TGTGCCAGCAGCGTAGAGGTAGCGGCGAGCACCGGGGAGCTGTTTTTT. Its translation: CASSVEVAASTGELFF. Complete variable domain (other parts from reference TRBV9 and TRBJ2-2): DSGVTQTPKHLITATGQRVTLRCSPRSGDLSVYWYQQSLDQGLQFLIQYYNGEERAKGNILERFSAQQFPDLHSELNLSSLELGDSALYFCASSVEVAASTGELFFGEGSRLTVL.

By share, this clonotype ranks as medium-sized. This sequence joins TRBV6-6 and TRBJ2-2; D ambiguous. CDR1 MNHNY and CDR2 SVGAGI come from the germline V gene (reference sequence). The CDR3 runs to 13 residues. Trimming removed 7 bases at V and 1 base at J, with 7 bases between. CDR3 bases: TGTGCCAGCAATGCGGAGAACACCGGGGAGCTGTTTTTT. It encodes CASNAENTGELFF.

The table lists this clonotype with many counts. The chain carries TRBV6-2 or TRBV6-3 and TRBJ2-4; D is unclear. Germline CDR1 reads MNHEY; CDR2 reads SVGEGT. CDR3 size: 15 residues. V lost 4 bases to trimming and J lost 0 bases, with 10 bases between them. The CDR3 region is CASSSVGQAKNIQYF. The CDR3 coding sequence is TGTGCCAGCAGTTCAGTGGGTCAAGCCAAAAACATTCAGTACTTC.

This clonotype was seen at least ten times. The chain recombines TRBV15 with TRBJ1-4, with D perhaps TRBD1 (6 bases). The CDR3 is 15 amino acids. CDR1 and CDR2 (germline): LNHNV, YYDKDF (reference sequence). V was pared by 1 base and J by 2 bases, with 8 bases between. The CDR3 sequence: CATSRGGGTNEKLFF. DNA of the CDR3: TGTGCCACCAGCAGAGGTGGGGGCACTAATGAAAAACTGTTTTTT.

There are many counts of this clonotype. The chain employs TRBV18 and TRBJ1-3, with D unclear. This CDR3 has 16 residues. Trimming shortened V by 3 bases and J by 1 base, and 13 bases separated the two germline ends. Germline values: CDR1 KGHSH, CDR2 LQKENI. The CDR3 coding sequence is TGTGCCAGCTCACCTCCCTACCCCGGGTCTGGAAACACCATATATTTT. Translation gives CASSPPYPGSGNTIYF.

By proportion, this clonotype is medium-sized (0.01 to 0.1%). This sequence joins TRBV20-1 and TRBJ1-2, with D perhaps matching TRBD1 (6 bases). Germline lookup yields CDR1 DFQATT and CDR2 SNEGSKA (reference sequence). Trimming took 1 base from V and 6 from J, leaving 21 bases between them. This CDR3 contains 16 residues. The CDR3 DNA reads TGCAGTGCTAGAGCTGGTGACAGGCCGTCCAGGGATGGCTACACCTTC. This sequence encodes CSARAGDRPSRDGYTF.